The source of this TCR beta chain is a study of cytomegalovirus exposure and HLA in healthy donors. Findings and limits, study-wide: Later work found most CMV-associated TCR beta chains apparently HLA-restricted.

Amplification used 60 Vbeta primers and 13 Jbeta primers. This table comes from immunoSEQ multiplex PCR, and its TCRdb copy is limited to in-frame clones, with some not included. The sample yields 99,000 or so clones, approximately 80% seen once. As concerns this clone: Its antigen is not known.

Sequenced: PBMCs. This receptor was obtained from a man aged 55 to 70 in good health and CMV-seropositive.

In DNA, the CDR3 is TGTGCCAGCAGCCCGAGGGAGGGCAGGGTAGGCACTGAAGCTTTCTTT. Its translation is CASSPREGRVGTEAFF. The chain is built from TRBV5-5 and TRBJ1-1, with a possible D match to TRBD1 (5 bases). Germline V gene sequence: CDR1 SGHKS, CDR2 YYEKEE (reference sequence). The CDR3 is 16 residues long. V was clipped by 4 bases and J by 4 bases, with 20 bases between them.